The clone carrying this T cell receptor (beta chain) was counted many times. Antigen unknown. The sample originates from a study of CD8+CD57+ T cells in acquired aplastic anemia. Study-wide context: Sorted CD4+ and CD8+ cells yielded DNA averaging around 3.2 ug.

Study-wide results and caveats: Patients and controls shared over 25 CD8+ CDR3 sequences, highly expressed in patients.

Researchers used genomic DNA as the template to profile TCR beta VDJ and CDR3. TCRdb reanalysed the reads using MiXCR and keeps one entry per CDR3 protein. The sample has 95,000 to 150,000 distinct CDR3 sequences, approximately 40% seen once. The CDR3 length is 14 residues. Germline assignment: CDR1 LNHDA and CDR2 SQIVND (reference sequence). V shed 6 bases and J 10 bases; nucleotides not matched to a gene: 7. Patients included in sequencing had previously demonstrated CD8+CD57+ cell expansion by flow cytometry. As a group, the patients uniformly had severe acquired aplastic anemia. The TCR was taken from a human donor with aplastic anemia. The material sequenced was sorted CD4+, CD8+, or CD8+CD57+ T cells (not recorded which) from PBMCs. The chain is built from TRBV19 and TRBJ1-6; TRBD1 matches 9 bases. For the CDR3, the DNA is TGTGCCAGTAGATCGACAGGGGGGGAATCACCCCTCCACTTT. It codes for CASRSTGGESPLHF.